A selection of T cell receptor beta chains follows, all from one sample in a study of blood T cell repertoires in COVID-19. Method: immunoSEQ multiplex PCR; TCRdb's copy keeps in-frame clones and lacks some. In the table there are about 150,000 clones, about 78% of which are singletons. The sequenced sample was peripheral blood. Receptors originate from a man aged 60 to 75 who had recovered from COVID-19. CDR3s include the opening cysteine and the closing phenylalanine or tryptophan. A D gene is named only where the DNA matches it firmly. Clone size is not always given. Where it is, it says once, few, many or a class for expanded clones.

CDR3nt	CDR3aa	v_gene	j_gene	d_gene	abundance	len
TGTGCCAGCAGTTTTTCGCCGGGACAGTTAAGCAATCAGCCCCAGCATTTT	CASSFSPGQLSNQPQHF	TRBV6-2/TRBV6-3	TRBJ1-5	TRBD1	.	17
TGTGCCAGCAGCTTGGGTACCGGGACAGGGGGGAGGACCTACGAGCAGTACTTC	CASSLGTGTGGRTYEQYF	TRBV5-4	TRBJ2-7	TRBD1	.	18
TGTGCCAGCAGCTTGGACAGGGACAATGAGCAGTTCTTC	CASSLDRDNEQFF	TRBV7-2	TRBJ2-1	TRBD1	.	13
TGTGCCAGCAGCCCCCTTCCGGGAACAGATACGCAGTATTTT	CASSPLPGTDTQYF	TRBV7-2	TRBJ2-3	.	.	14
TGTGCCAGTACCCCAGACCGCGGCCCCTACTATGGCTACACCTTC	CASTPDRGPYYGYTF	TRBV19	TRBJ1-2	.	few	15
TGTGCCAGCAGCTTGACACAGGGGAGAGACGAGCAGTACTTC	CASSLTQGRDEQYF	TRBV5-4	TRBJ2-7	TRBD1	.	14
TGTGCCAGTACTGGGGACAGAGCCAATCAGCCCCAGCATTTT	CASTGDRANQPQHF	TRBV19	TRBJ1-5	TRBD1	many	14
TGTGCCACCTGGCGGGTGGCAGGACAGCCCCAGCATTTT	CATWRVAGQPQHF	TRBV28	TRBJ1-5	.	.	13
TGTGCCAGCAGTTACTTTAGCCCAGACTACAATGAGCAGTTCTTC	CASSYFSPDYNEQFF	TRBV6-2/TRBV6-3	TRBJ2-1	.	.	15
TGTGCCAGCAGTACGAGGACAGGCCAACAGTACTTC	CASSTRTGQQYF	TRBV6-5	TRBJ2-7	TRBD1	few	12
TGTGCCAGTAGTGTGAAAGCTTATAGCAATCAGCCCCAGCATTTT	CASSVKAYSNQPQHF	TRBV19	TRBJ1-5	.	.	15
TGTGCCAGCAGCTTAGATTCATCCGGGTCCGTTTCCTACGAGCAGTACTTC	CASSLDSSGSVSYEQYF	TRBV11-2	TRBJ2-7	.	once	17
TGTGCCTGGAGTGTAGCGGGAAACACCCATGAGCAGTTCTTC	CAWSVAGNTHEQFF	TRBV30	TRBJ2-1	TRBD2	.	14
TGTGCCAGCTCATTTACAGGTTATGGCTACACCTTC	CASSFTGYGYTF	TRBV12-3/TRBV12-4	TRBJ1-2	.	.	12
TGTGCCAGCAGCCGAGACCAGAACACTGAAGCTTTCTTT	CASSRDQNTEAFF	TRBV3-1/TRBV3-2	TRBJ1-1	.	few	13
TGTGCCAGCAGGGAGACGGGATTCAATCAGCCCCAGCATTTT	CASRETGFNQPQHF	TRBV25-1	TRBJ1-5	.	.	14
TGTGCCAGCAGCCGTCCCGGGACTAGGACCCCTGAGCAGTTCTTC	CASSRPGTRTPEQFF	TRBV6-5	TRBJ2-1	TRBD2	.	15
TGCAGTGGCCGGACAGGAGGTCCCCTCCACTTT	CSGRTGGPLHF	TRBV20-1	TRBJ1-6	TRBD1	.	11
TGTGCCAGCTCACCACTGACAGGGGAGTATGGCTACACCTTC	CASSPLTGEYGYTF	TRBV18	TRBJ1-2	TRBD1	once	14
TGTGCCAGCTCACCTAACTCGGGGAACACTGAAGCTTTCTTT	CASSPNSGNTEAFF	TRBV18	TRBJ1-1	.	.	14
TGTGCCTGGAGTAGGCGGGAGAAAGATACGCAGTATTTT	CAWSRREKDTQYF	TRBV30	TRBJ2-3	TRBD2	.	13
TGTGCCAGCCGGAGCGCTCAAGAGACCCAGTACTTC	CASRSAQETQYF	TRBV3-1/TRBV3-2	TRBJ2-5	.	.	12
TGTGCCAGCAGCTACCCCCACCAGGGGATAGATACGCAGTATTTT	CASSYPHQGIDTQYF	TRBV11-2	TRBJ2-3	.	.	15
TGTGCCAGCAGCCCGGACAGACCCTCTGGAAACACCATATATTTT	CASSPDRPSGNTIYF	TRBV7-2	TRBJ1-3	.	.	15
TGCAGTGCTAGTAGACAGGGGGCAAGAGGCAATCAGCCCCAGCATTTT	CSASRQGARGNQPQHF	TRBV20-1	TRBJ1-5	TRBD1	once	16
TGTGCCAGTAGTAATCTCAGGGGGACTGGGGCCAACGTCCTGACTTTC	CASSNLRGTGANVLTF	TRBV19	TRBJ2-6	TRBD1	few	16
TGTGCCAGCAATCGGGATTATAGCAATCAGCCCCAGCATTTT	CASNRDYSNQPQHF	TRBV5-5	TRBJ1-5	.	once	14
TGTGCCAGTAGTATGTTCGCAAGGTCGGGTAACTATGGCTACACCTTC	CASSMFARSGNYGYTF	TRBV19	TRBJ1-2	.	.	16
TGTGCCAGCGGCGAGACAGGGACAAACACTGAAGCTTTCTTT	CASGETGTNTEAFF	TRBV6-5	TRBJ1-1	TRBD1	.	14
TGTGCCAGCAGCCGGGTAACCGGGGAGCTGTTTTTT	CASSRVTGELFF	TRBV11-3	TRBJ2-2	.	once	12
TGTGCCAGCAGCCAAGATCCTGCGGGGATTGGACGAGTCAATGAGCAGTTCTTC	CASSQDPAGIGRVNEQFF	TRBV4-2	TRBJ2-1	.	.	18